These T cell receptor beta chains were read from a single sample in a study of blood T cells in healthy people across ages. From the 5' RACE reads, TCRdb called clonotypes with MiXCR, one entry per CDR3 protein. The sample holds over 1,500,000 distinct CDR3 sequences, around half seen once. Sequencing was carried out using blood. The receptors were gathered from a woman aged 40 to 49 in good health. CDR3s include the opening cysteine and the closing phenylalanine or tryptophan. D genes are given only for firm matches. Only part of the rows carry a size: once, few, many, or a class if the clone is expanded.

d_gene: TRBD2
abundance: -
j_gene: TRBJ2-7
v_gene: TRBV5-1
CDR3nt: TGCGCCAGCAGCTTGGGGGAGGGGCGGTACAATGAGCAGTACTTC
CDR3aa: CASSLGEGRYNEQYF

d_gene: TRBD2
abundance: -
j_gene: TRBJ2-5
v_gene: TRBV9
CDR3nt: TGTGCCAGCAGCGCCGTTTTAGCGGGGTACCAAGAGACCCAGTACTTC
CDR3aa: CASSAVLAGYQETQYF

d_gene: -
abundance: -
j_gene: TRBJ2-1
v_gene: TRBV20-1
CDR3nt: TGCAGTGCTAGGAAACAGGGCGATAGGCAGTTCTTC
CDR3aa: CSARKQGDRQFF

d_gene: -
abundance: -
j_gene: TRBJ1-2
v_gene: TRBV10-3
CDR3nt: TGTGCCATCACCGAGAAGACAGATTTAGCCGATGGCTACACCTTC
CDR3aa: CAITEKTDLADGYTF

d_gene: TRBD2
abundance: -
j_gene: TRBJ2-7
v_gene: TRBV6-2/TRBV6-3
CDR3nt: TGTGCCAGCAGTCTTTCAGCGGGACGTTCCTACGAGCAGTACTTC
CDR3aa: CASSLSAGRSYEQYF

d_gene: -
abundance: few
j_gene: TRBJ1-2
v_gene: TRBV28
CDR3nt: TGTGCCAGCAATCGAGGACATGGCTACACCTTC
CDR3aa: CASNRGHGYTF

d_gene: -
abundance: few
j_gene: TRBJ2-7
v_gene: TRBV10-3
CDR3nt: TGTGCCATCAATACCGACAGGACCTCCTACGAGCAGTACTTC
CDR3aa: CAINTDRTSYEQYF

d_gene: -
abundance: -
j_gene: TRBJ2-7
v_gene: TRBV12-3/TRBV12-4
CDR3nt: TGTGCCAGCAGTTCGATGGACCGCTCCTACAATGAGCAGTACTTC
CDR3aa: CASSSMDRSYNEQYF

d_gene: TRBD2
abundance: few
j_gene: TRBJ2-4
v_gene: TRBV25-1
CDR3nt: TGTGCCAGCAGTGATCGGGGACTAGCGGGGGGAAGAAACATTCAGTACTTC
CDR3aa: CASSDRGLAGGRNIQYF

d_gene: TRBD2
abundance: -
j_gene: TRBJ2-1
v_gene: TRBV28
CDR3nt: TGTGCCAGCAGACCTCTAGCGGGGGCTTTCAATGAGCAGTTCTTC
CDR3aa: CASRPLAGAFNEQFF

d_gene: -
abundance: -
j_gene: TRBJ2-7
v_gene: TRBV5-6
CDR3nt: TGTGCCAGCAGCTTCTCGGCGGACTCCTACGAGCAGTACTTC
CDR3aa: CASSFSADSYEQYF

d_gene: -
abundance: -
j_gene: TRBJ2-5
v_gene: TRBV9
CDR3nt: TGTGCCAGCAGCGTAAAGGCCGGGGTTCCCTCGAGAAAACAAGAGACCCAGTACTTC
CDR3aa: CASSVKAGVPSRKQETQYF

d_gene: -
abundance: -
j_gene: TRBJ2-1
v_gene: TRBV6-4
CDR3nt: TGTGCCAGCAGTTACGTACCGACTAGCAATGAGCAGTTCTTC
CDR3aa: CASSYVPTSNEQFF

d_gene: TRBD2
abundance: -
j_gene: TRBJ2-5
v_gene: TRBV5-6
CDR3nt: TGTGCCAGCAGCTTTGGGGGGGACGGGACCCAGTACTTC
CDR3aa: CASSFGGDGTQYF

d_gene: -
abundance: -
j_gene: TRBJ2-5
v_gene: TRBV11-2
CDR3nt: TGTGCCAGCAGCTTAGGGTCTTGGACGTCTCACGAAGAGACCCAGTACTTC
CDR3aa: CASSLGSWTSHEETQYF

d_gene: -
abundance: few
j_gene: TRBJ1-1
v_gene: TRBV12-5
CDR3nt: TGTGCTAGTGGTTCACCCGAACGACGGGGGGGAAACACTGAAGCTTTCTTT
CDR3aa: CASGSPERRGGNTEAFF

d_gene: -
abundance: -
j_gene: TRBJ2-7
v_gene: TRBV29-1
CDR3nt: TGCAGCGTGACCGGGACTTTCAATGAGCAGTACTTC
CDR3aa: CSVTGTFNEQYF

d_gene: TRBD1
abundance: few
j_gene: TRBJ2-3
v_gene: TRBV7-2
CDR3nt: TGTGCCAGCAGCTTAGGACAGGGCAAACTCACAGATACGCAGTATTTT
CDR3aa: CASSLGQGKLTDTQYF

d_gene: -
abundance: -
j_gene: TRBJ1-2
v_gene: TRBV21-1
CDR3nt: TGTGCCAGCAGCAAACCCCAGACAGAAATGCCCCCATATGGCTACACCTTC
CDR3aa: CASSKPQTEMPPYGYTF

d_gene: TRBD2
abundance: few
j_gene: TRBJ2-4
v_gene: TRBV9
CDR3nt: TGTGCCAGCAGCGCCCGCACTAGCGGGGGCATCAAAAACATTCAGTACTTC
CDR3aa: CASSARTSGGIKNIQYF

d_gene: -
abundance: few
j_gene: TRBJ1-2
v_gene: TRBV7-2
CDR3nt: TGTGCCAGCAGCCTCACGGGAGTTGGGGGTGGCTACACCTTC
CDR3aa: CASSLTGVGGGYTF

d_gene: -
abundance: -
j_gene: TRBJ2-3
v_gene: TRBV6-6
CDR3nt: TGTGCCAGCAGCCCTTTAGGGGGGGGCGGCACAGATACGCAGTATTTT
CDR3aa: CASSPLGGGGTDTQYF

d_gene: TRBD1
abundance: -
j_gene: TRBJ2-7
v_gene: TRBV6-4
CDR3nt: TGTGCCAGCAGTGACTGGGGACAGGGCACCTACGAGCAGTACTTC
CDR3aa: CASSDWGQGTYEQYF

d_gene: TRBD1
abundance: many
j_gene: TRBJ1-4
v_gene: TRBV12-3/TRBV12-4
CDR3nt: TGTGCCAGCAGTCTTAGACAGGGCGGTGAAAAACTGTTTTTT
CDR3aa: CASSLRQGGEKLFF

d_gene: -
abundance: -
j_gene: TRBJ2-1
v_gene: TRBV6-5
CDR3nt: TGTGCCAGCACCCAGGGAACTGAGCAGTTCTTC
CDR3aa: CASTQGTEQFF

d_gene: -
abundance: -
j_gene: TRBJ1-2
v_gene: TRBV7-2
CDR3nt: TGTGCCAGCACGCCTAATATTCCTAACTATGGCTACACCTTC
CDR3aa: CASTPNIPNYGYTF

d_gene: TRBD1
abundance: few
j_gene: TRBJ2-7
v_gene: TRBV4-3
CDR3nt: TGCGCCAGCAGCCAAGATGCATTTCGGGGACAGCCTTACGAGCAGTACTTC
CDR3aa: CASSQDAFRGQPYEQYF

d_gene: -
abundance: -
j_gene: TRBJ2-3
v_gene: TRBV13
CDR3nt: TGTGCCAGCAGCTTAGGGGGCTCCCGACCCACAGATACGCAGTATTTT
CDR3aa: CASSLGGSRPTDTQYF

d_gene: -
abundance: -
j_gene: TRBJ2-1
v_gene: TRBV11-2
CDR3nt: TGTGCCAGCAGCTTAGTCGGGAGAGGGATCTACAATGAGCAGTTCTTC
CDR3aa: CASSLVGRGIYNEQFF

d_gene: TRBD1
abundance: -
j_gene: TRBJ1-6
v_gene: TRBV20-1
CDR3nt: TGCAGTGCTCCGGACAGGTTGAATTCACCCCTCCACTTT
CDR3aa: CSAPDRLNSPLHF

d_gene: -
abundance: -
j_gene: TRBJ2-7
v_gene: TRBV6-6
CDR3nt: TGTGCCAGCAGTCACGAGGGCTACGAGCAGTACTTC
CDR3aa: CASSHEGYEQYF

d_gene: TRBD2
abundance: -
j_gene: TRBJ2-3
v_gene: TRBV2
CDR3nt: TGTGCCAGCAGTGAAAGCCTAGCGGGGGACATAGATACGCAGTATTTT
CDR3aa: CASSESLAGDIDTQYF

d_gene: TRBD1
abundance: -
j_gene: TRBJ2-7
v_gene: TRBV18
CDR3nt: TGTGCCAGCTCACCACCTGGGACAGGGACTCTATACGAGCAGTACTTC
CDR3aa: CASSPPGTGTLYEQYF

d_gene: -
abundance: -
j_gene: TRBJ2-1
v_gene: TRBV6-5
CDR3nt: TGTGCCAGCAGTTACGGATCCGCCCGGGGGAGCTCCTACAATGAGCAGTTCTTC
CDR3aa: CASSYGSARGSSYNEQFF

d_gene: -
abundance: -
j_gene: TRBJ2-5
v_gene: TRBV7-2
CDR3nt: TGTGCCAGCAGCTACACGGGGATGCAAGAGACCCAGTACTTC
CDR3aa: CASSYTGMQETQYF

d_gene: -
abundance: many
j_gene: TRBJ2-7
v_gene: TRBV5-1
CDR3nt: TGCGCCAGCAGCTTGGATGGACAGACCTACGAGCAGTACTTC
CDR3aa: CASSLDGQTYEQYF

d_gene: -
abundance: few
j_gene: TRBJ2-7
v_gene: TRBV15
CDR3nt: TGTGCCACCAGCAGAGATCAAGGGAGACTAAGATACGAGCAGTACTTC
CDR3aa: CATSRDQGRLRYEQYF

d_gene: TRBD1
abundance: -
j_gene: TRBJ1-2
v_gene: TRBV5-1
CDR3nt: TGCGCCAGCAGTTCCGGGACAGGATACCTCTATGGCTACACCTTC
CDR3aa: CASSSGTGYLYGYTF

d_gene: -
abundance: -
j_gene: TRBJ2-1
v_gene: TRBV14
CDR3nt: TGTGCCAGCAGCCAGTGGCTAGGGAGGACCTACAATGAGCAGTTCTTC
CDR3aa: CASSQWLGRTYNEQFF

d_gene: TRBD2
abundance: once
j_gene: TRBJ2-7
v_gene: TRBV27
CDR3nt: TGTGCCAGCAGTTTCTATCCGACTAGCTTTTACGAGCAGTACTTC
CDR3aa: CASSFYPTSFYEQYF

d_gene: -
abundance: -
j_gene: TRBJ2-7
v_gene: TRBV6-6
CDR3nt: TGTGCCAGCAGTTATAACTCCATGGCAGAGCAGTACTTC
CDR3aa: CASSYNSMAEQYF

d_gene: -
abundance: -
j_gene: TRBJ1-2
v_gene: TRBV6-2/TRBV6-3
CDR3nt: TGTGCCAGCAGTTATAGTCCTCGCTATGGCTACACCTTC
CDR3aa: CASSYSPRYGYTF

d_gene: -
abundance: -
j_gene: TRBJ2-7
v_gene: TRBV12-3/TRBV12-4
CDR3nt: TGTGCCAGCAGCTTCGGACACTACGAGCAGTACTTC
CDR3aa: CASSFGHYEQYF

d_gene: -
abundance: once
j_gene: TRBJ2-7
v_gene: TRBV20-1
CDR3nt: TGCAGTGCTAGAGGGTCGTTAGGGGCGCAGTACTTC
CDR3aa: CSARGSLGAQYF

d_gene: -
abundance: -
j_gene: TRBJ2-7
v_gene: TRBV6-1
CDR3nt: TGTGCCAGCAGTGATTTACATGGGACTTCGACCTACGAGCAGTACTTC
CDR3aa: CASSDLHGTSTYEQYF

d_gene: -
abundance: -
j_gene: TRBJ2-1
v_gene: TRBV5-1
CDR3nt: TGCGCCAGCAGCTTGTCGGTGGGGGGTTACAATGAGCAGTTCTTC
CDR3aa: CASSLSVGGYNEQFF

d_gene: TRBD1
abundance: -
j_gene: TRBJ2-7
v_gene: TRBV27
CDR3nt: TGTGCCAGCATCCCGGTGGGACAGGGAGGCTACGAGCAGTACTTC
CDR3aa: CASIPVGQGGYEQYF

d_gene: TRBD2
abundance: -
j_gene: TRBJ2-1
v_gene: TRBV3-1
CDR3nt: TGTGCCAGCAGCCAGCCCGGGACTAGAAACAATGAGCAGTTCTTC
CDR3aa: CASSQPGTRNNEQFF

d_gene: -
abundance: -
j_gene: TRBJ2-7
v_gene: TRBV2
CDR3nt: TGTGCCAGCAGTGAAGGAAGGGCAGGGCTCGTCGGCTACGAGCAGTACTTC
CDR3aa: CASSEGRAGLVGYEQYF

d_gene: -
abundance: -
j_gene: TRBJ2-5
v_gene: TRBV20-1
CDR3nt: TGCAGTGCGAGTTCTAGGACCGGAGAGACCCAGTACTTC
CDR3aa: CSASSRTGETQYF